This T cell receptor (beta chain) was obtained from a study of T-cell memory formation after mild COVID-19. Turning to the study itself: TCR clusters mostly belonged to single donors. Study observations and caveats: The pre-infection memory compartment contained some responding clones, suggesting cross-reactive memory joined.

Regarding this clonotype: The target antigen is unknown.

With V trimmed by 8 bases and J by 8 bases, 6 bases remained unmatched. CDR3 length: 12 amino acids. Germline V lookup: CDR1 MNHEY, CDR2 SVGAGI. Researchers used 5'RACE with constant-segment primers to make TCR alpha and TCR beta cDNA libraries that carry sample barcodes and UMIs. TCRdb recomputed calls from the 5' RACE reads with MiXCR, one row per CDR3 protein. This sample has 530,000 or so distinct CDR3 sequences, with roughly 17% found just once. Sequenced input: PBMCs or a T cell subset sorted from them (not recorded which). The TCR was taken from an adult woman who had mild COVID-19 (a few samples of this study predate the infection). Cell type and time point are not known. This rearrangement joins TRBV6-5 to TRBJ2-1; 7 nucleotides align to TRBD2. CDR3 sequence (DNA): TGTGCCAGCGGGAGGACTAGGGATGAGCAGTTCTTC. Protein: CASGRTRDEQFF.